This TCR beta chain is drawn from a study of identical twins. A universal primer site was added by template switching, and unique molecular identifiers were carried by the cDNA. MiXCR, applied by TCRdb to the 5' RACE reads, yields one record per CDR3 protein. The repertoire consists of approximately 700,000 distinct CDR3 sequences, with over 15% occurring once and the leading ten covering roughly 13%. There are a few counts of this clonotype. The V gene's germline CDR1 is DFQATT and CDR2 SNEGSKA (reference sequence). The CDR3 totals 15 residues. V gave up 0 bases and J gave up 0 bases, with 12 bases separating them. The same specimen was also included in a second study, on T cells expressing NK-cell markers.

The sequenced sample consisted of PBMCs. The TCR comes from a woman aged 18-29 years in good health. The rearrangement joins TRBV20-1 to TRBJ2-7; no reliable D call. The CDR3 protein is CSARDDKKLSYEQYF. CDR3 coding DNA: TGCAGTGCTAGAGATGATAAGAAGCTCTCCTACGAGCAGTACTTC.